The source of this T cell receptor (beta chain) is a study of CD8+ T cells in alopecia areata. The sequencing template was cDNA reverse transcribed from extracted RNA. Using immunoSEQ multiplex PCR, the repertoire was profiled, and TCRdb retains in-frame clones only, with some absent. This table has more than 95,000 clones, 47% appearing once. In this sample, this clone turned up a few times. Its target is not known. This CDR3 has 12 residues. Germline CDR1 and CDR2: SQVTM and ANQGSEA. V lost 3 bases and J lost 12; bases outside the gene matches: 6. Findings and caveats of the study: Alopecia totalis/universalis scalp especially showed more expanded CD8+ clones than normal scalp.

This rearrangement joins TRBV29-1 to TRBJ2-1; 9 nucleotides line up with TRBD2. The specimen sequenced was NKG2D-low CD8+ T cells sorted from blood. This clonotype was sampled from a human donor with alopecia areata. The CDR3 reads CSVDGSGGSQFF. DNA of the CDR3: TGCAGCGTTGATGGGAGCGGGGGGTCGCAGTTCTTC.